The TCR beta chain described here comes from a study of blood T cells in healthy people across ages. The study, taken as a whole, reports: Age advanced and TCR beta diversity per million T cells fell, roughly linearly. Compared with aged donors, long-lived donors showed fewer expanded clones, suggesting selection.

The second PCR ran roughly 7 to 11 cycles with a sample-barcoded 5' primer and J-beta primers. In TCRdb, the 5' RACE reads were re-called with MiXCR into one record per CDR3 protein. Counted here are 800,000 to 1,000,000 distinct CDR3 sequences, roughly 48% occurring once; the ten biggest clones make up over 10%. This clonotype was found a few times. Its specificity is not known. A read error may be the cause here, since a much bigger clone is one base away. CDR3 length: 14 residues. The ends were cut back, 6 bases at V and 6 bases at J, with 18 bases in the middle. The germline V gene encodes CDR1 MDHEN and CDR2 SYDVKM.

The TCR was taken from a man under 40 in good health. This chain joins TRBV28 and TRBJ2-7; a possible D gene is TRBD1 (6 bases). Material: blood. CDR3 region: CASRRTGTTCEQYF. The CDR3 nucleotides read TGTGCCAGCAGGCGAACCGGGACAACCTGCGAGCAGTACTTC.